These 7 T cell receptor beta chains were sequenced from one sample in a study of blood T cell repertoires in COVID-19 (dated by TCRdb to the early 2020s). Library preparation used the immunoSEQ multiplex PCR assay. What TCRdb holds here is the immuneACCESS table cut down to in-frame rearrangements. Part of the clones is not present; checked against another copy, under half of the missing clones reflect an unresolved V gene, and the others are unexplained. This sample holds over 200,000 clones; roughly 87% were observed only once. 1.9% of the sample is held by the ten biggest clonotypes. Input material: peripheral blood. The receptors derive from a middle-aged man with active or convalescent COVID-19.

The chain carries TRBV4-1 and TRBJ1-2; D is undetermined. CDR1 is MGHRA and CDR2 is YSYEKL in the germline V gene. CDR3 length equals 13 residues. The ends were cut back, 0 bases at V and 5 bases at J, with 7 bases in the middle. CDR3 nucleotide sequence: TGCGCCAGCAGCCAAGAACTTAAATATGGCTACACCTTC. Translating it yields CASSQELKYGYTF.

This rearrangement joins TRBV28 to TRBJ1-5, with TRBD1 matching 11 bases. The V gene's germline CDR1 is MDHEN and CDR2 SYDVKM. The CDR3 has 19 residues. V lost 1 base and J lost 5; bases outside the gene matches: 13. The chain's CDR3 is CASSLFGDISGQGDQPQHF. CDR3 nucleotide sequence: TGTGCCAGCAGTTTATTCGGGGATATATCGGGACAGGGGGATCAGCCCCAGCATTTT.

This sequence joins TRBV19 and TRBJ1-3; no definite D call. The V gene lost 7 bases and the J gene lost 0 bases, with 7 bases spanning the gap. This CDR3 spans 13 amino acids. Germline CDR1 and CDR2: LNHDA and SQIVND (reference sequence). Written as DNA, the CDR3 is TGTGCCAGTATGGTGAGCTCTGGAAACACCATATATTTT. Protein product: CASMVSSGNTIYF.

The chain links TRBV19 to TRBJ2-7; a weak D match, TRBD1 (6 bases). This CDR3 has 15 amino acids. CDR1 is LNHDA and CDR2 is SQIVND in the germline V gene (reference sequence). Trimming took 3 bases from V and 3 from J, leaving 15 bases between them. CDR3 protein: CASSMVVRGSYEQYF. The DNA for the CDR3 is TGTGCCAGTAGTATGGTCGTCAGGGGCAGCTACGAGCAGTACTTC.

This clone was picked up one time. This chain links TRBV29-1 with TRBJ2-3; TRBD1 agrees at 7 bases. The germline CDR1 and CDR2 sequences are SQVTM and ANQGSEA. V lost 7 bases, J lost 0 bases, and 7 bases stayed unmatched. The CDR3 consists of 14 residues. The CDR3 protein is CSAGQATSTDTQYF. The CDR3, as DNA: TGCAGCGCTGGACAGGCCACTAGCACAGATACGCAGTATTTT.

This chain connects TRBV20-1 to TRBJ1-5; D may be TRBD1 (6 bases). From germline, CDR1 is DFQATT and CDR2 SNEGSKA (reference sequence). V dropped 3 bases and J dropped 1 base, with 13 bases sitting between them. CDR3 size: 15 residues. The chain's CDR3 is CSASWVRGSNQPQHF. CDR3 nucleotides: TGCAGTGCTAGTTGGGTCAGGGGCAGCAATCAGCCCCAGCATTTT.

This chain uses TRBV7-3 with TRBJ1-2; 7 nucleotides align to TRBD1. Germline V lookup: CDR1 SGHTA, CDR2 FQGTGA. The CDR3 runs to 13 residues. Germline trimming cut 8 bases from V and 6 bases from J; bases unmatched to any gene: 9. The CDR3 sequence: CASSPTGSDGYTF. For the CDR3, the DNA is TGTGCCAGCTCCCCGACAGGGTCAGATGGCTACACCTTC.